The clone carrying this T cell receptor beta chain turned up a few times. The sample comes from a study of cytomegalovirus exposure and HLA in healthy donors. This PCR relied on a set of 60 Vbeta primers and 13 Jbeta primers. The protocol was immunoSEQ multiplex PCR, while the TCRdb copy is restricted to in-frame clones and leaves out a portion. Among about 130,000 clones listed, 83% were seen once. Sequenced material: PBMCs. This clonotype was sampled from a girl aged 2 to 10 in good health and CMV-seronegative.

The CDR3 bases are TGCGCCAGCAGCCAAGATCCAGGGGCCTACGAGCAGTACTTC. Protein product: CASSQDPGAYEQYF. This chain links TRBV4-1 with TRBJ2-7, with D possibly matching TRBD1 (6 bases). The CDR3 loop spans 14 amino acids. V was clipped by 0 bases and J by 2 bases, with 8 bases between them. In germline, CDR1 is MGHRA, CDR2 YSYEKL.